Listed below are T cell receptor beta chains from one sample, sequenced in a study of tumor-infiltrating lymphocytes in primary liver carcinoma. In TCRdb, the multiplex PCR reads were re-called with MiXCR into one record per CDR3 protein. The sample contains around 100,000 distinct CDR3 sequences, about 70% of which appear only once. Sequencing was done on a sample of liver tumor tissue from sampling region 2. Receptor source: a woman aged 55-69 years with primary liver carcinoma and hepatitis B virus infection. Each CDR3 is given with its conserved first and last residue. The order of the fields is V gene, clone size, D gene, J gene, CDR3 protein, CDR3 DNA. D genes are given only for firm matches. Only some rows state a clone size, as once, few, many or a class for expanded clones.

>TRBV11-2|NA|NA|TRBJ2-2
CTSSFGTSSATGELLF
TGTACCAGCAGCTTTGGTACGTCTAGCGCAACCGGGGAGCTGCTTTTT
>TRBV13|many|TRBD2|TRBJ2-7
CASRSTTSGSSYEQYF
TGTGCCAGCAGATCCACTACTAGCGGGAGCTCCTACGAGCAGTACTTC
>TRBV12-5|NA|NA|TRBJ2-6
CTSWGRGSGANVLTF
TGTACTAGTTGGGGACGGGGTTCTGGGGCCAACGTCCTGACTTTC
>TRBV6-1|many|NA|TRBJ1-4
CASSEATVGKLFF
TGTGCCAGCAGTGAAGCGACAGTGGGAAAACTGTTTTTT
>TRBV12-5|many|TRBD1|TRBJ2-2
CASGLGTGTGELFF
TGTGCTAGTGGTTTGGGGACAGGGACCGGGGAGCTGTTTTTT
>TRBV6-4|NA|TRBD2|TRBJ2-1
CAISEGLASDNEQFF
TGTGCCATCAGTGAAGGACTAGCGAGTGACAATGAGCAGTTCTTC
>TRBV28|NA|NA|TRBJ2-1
CVSMGGSSSYNEQFF
TGTGTCAGCATGGGGGGCTCCAGCTCCTACAATGAGCAGTTCTTC
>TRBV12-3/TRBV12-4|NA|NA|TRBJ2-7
CTSSPGGYEQYF
TGTACCAGCAGTCCCGGAGGCTACGAGCAATACTTC
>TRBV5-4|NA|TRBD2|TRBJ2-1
CATCLSRLAGLYNEQFF
TGTGCCACCTGCTTAAGTCGACTAGCGGGGCTCTACAATGAGCAGTTCTTC
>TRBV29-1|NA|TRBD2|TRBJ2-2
CSAWCGRNTGELFF
TGCAGCGCCTGGTGCGGGAGAAACACTGGGGAGCTGTTTTTT
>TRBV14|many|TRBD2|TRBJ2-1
CASSPRGGSSYNEQFF
TGTGCCAGCAGCCCTCGGGGCGGGAGCTCCTACAATGAGCAGTTCTTC
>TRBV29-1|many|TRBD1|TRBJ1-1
CSVGDRNTEAFF
TGCAGCGTTGGGGACAGGAACACTGAAGCTTTCTTT
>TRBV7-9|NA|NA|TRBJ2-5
CASSPSGGNETQYF
TGTGCCAGCAGCCCGAGTGGGGGGAATGAGACCCAGTACTTC
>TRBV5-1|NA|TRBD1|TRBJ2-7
CASREQGVPLKQYF
TGCGCCAGCAGAGAACAGGGGGTCCCTCTTAAGCAGTATTTC
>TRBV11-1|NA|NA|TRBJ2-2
CVSGPSPDTGELFF
TGTGTCAGCGGACCGAGCCCTGACACCGGGGAGCTGTTTTTC
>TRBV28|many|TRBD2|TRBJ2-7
CASPTGLAGDSYEQYF
TGTGCCAGCCCCACGGGGCTAGCGGGAGACTCCTACGAGCAGTACTTC
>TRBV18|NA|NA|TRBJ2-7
CASSPGTVSYEQYF
TGTGCCAGCTCACCTGGGACGGTATCCTACGAGCAGTACTTC
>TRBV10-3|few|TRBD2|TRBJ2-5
CASLAELQETQYF
TGTGCATCCCTAGCGGAGCTACAAGAGACCCAGTACTTC
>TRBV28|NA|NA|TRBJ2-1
CASSSPWPVSEQFF
TGTGCCAGTAGTTCCCCTTGGCCCGTCAGTGAGCAGTTCTTC
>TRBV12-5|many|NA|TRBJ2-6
CASAASGANVLTF
TGTGCTAGTGCCGCCTCTGGGGCCAACGTCCTGACTTTC
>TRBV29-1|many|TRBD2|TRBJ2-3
CSAGGVSTDTQYF
TGCAGCGCTGGGGGGGTCAGCACAGATACGCAGTATTTT
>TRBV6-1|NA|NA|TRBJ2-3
CASDRVISSTDTQYF
TGTGCCAGCGATAGGGTCATCTCTAGCACAGATACGCAGTATTTT
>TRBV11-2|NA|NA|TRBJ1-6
CAGSLGPGSPLHF
TGTGCCGGCAGCTTAGGGCCTGGTTCACCCCTCCACTTT
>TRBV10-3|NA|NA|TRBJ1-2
CAISTKAGCGYTF
TGTGCCATCAGTACAAAGGCCGGCTGTGGCTACACCTTC
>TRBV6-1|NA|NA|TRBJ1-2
CASGGSTRDCTF
TGTGCCAGCGGGGGCTCAACGCGTGACTGCACCTTC
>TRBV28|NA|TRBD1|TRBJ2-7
CATRQGTYEQYF
TGTGCCACCCGACAGGGGACGTACGAGCAGTACTTC
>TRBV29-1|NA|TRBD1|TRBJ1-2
CSVEDRSGGLGGYTF
TGTAGCGTTGAAGATCGTTCAGGGGGCCTTGGTGGCTACACCTTC
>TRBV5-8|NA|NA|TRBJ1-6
CASNLQGLGNSPLHF
TGTGCCAGCAACCTTCAGGGGCTCGGAAATTCACCCCTCCACTTT
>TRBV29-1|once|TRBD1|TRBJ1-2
CSVEDPDRGGQGYTF
TGCAGCGTTGAAGATCCAGACAGGGGGGGCCAAGGCTACACTTTC
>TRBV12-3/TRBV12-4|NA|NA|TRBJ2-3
CASSSRQGRGQPQYF
TGTGCCAGCAGTTCCCGCCAAGGGCGGGGTCAGCCCCAGTATTTT
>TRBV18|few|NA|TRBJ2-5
CASSQQEETQYF
TGTGCCAGCTCACAACAGGAAGAGACCCAGTACTTC
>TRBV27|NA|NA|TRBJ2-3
CASSLSRWTDTQYF
TGTGCCAGCAGTTTATCACGGTGGACAGATACGCAGTATTTT
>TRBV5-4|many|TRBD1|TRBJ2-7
CASSLGQGGYEQYF
TGTGCCAGCAGCTTAGGACAGGGGGGCTACGAGCAGTACTTC
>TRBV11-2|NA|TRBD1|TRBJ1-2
CASSFDPRTGGSHTF
TGTGCCAGCAGCTTTGACCCCAGGACAGGGGGCAGCCACACCTTC
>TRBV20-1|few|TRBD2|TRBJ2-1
CSARTSGTYYNEQFF
TGCAGTGCAAGGACTAGCGGGACCTACTACAATGAGCAGTTCTTC
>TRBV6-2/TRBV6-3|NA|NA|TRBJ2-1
CASRPRLVSHEQFF
TGTGCCAGTAGGCCGAGACTAGTTTCCCATGAGCAGTTCTTC
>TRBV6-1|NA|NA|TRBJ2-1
CASSSRYRVANEHFF
TGTGCCAGCAGTTCCCGGTACAGGGTTGCAAATGAGCACTTCTTC
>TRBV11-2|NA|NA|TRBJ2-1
CASNSDSRYREQFF
TGTGCCAGCAATTCGGACTCGAGGTATAGGGAGCAGTTTTTC
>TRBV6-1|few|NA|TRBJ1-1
CTSSEGGREAFF
TGTACCAGCAGTGAAGGGGGGCGTGAAGCTTTCTTT
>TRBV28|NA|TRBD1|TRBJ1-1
CASSSGTAGNTEAFF
TGTGCCAGCAGTTCAGGGACAGCGGGGAACACTGAAGCTTTCTTT
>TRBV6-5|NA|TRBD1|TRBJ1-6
CASMPTGAESLLHF
TGTGCCAGCATGCCCACAGGGGCGGAATCACTCCTCCACTTT
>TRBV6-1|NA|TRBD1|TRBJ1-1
CACSDDRGRNIEAFF
TGTGCCTGCAGTGATGACAGGGGGCGGAACATTGAAGCTTTCTTT
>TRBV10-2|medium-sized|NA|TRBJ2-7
CASSVQSGSYEQYF
TGCGCCAGCAGTGTACAAAGCGGGTCCTACGAGCAGTACTTC
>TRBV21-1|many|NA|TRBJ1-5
CASVPIGRARGQPQHF
TGTGCCAGCGTTCCGATCGGGAGGGCTCGCGGTCAGCCCCAGCATTTT
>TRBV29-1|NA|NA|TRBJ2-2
CSVGALARTGKLFF
TGCAGCGTTGGAGCACTAGCCCGGACCGGGAAGCTGTTTTTT
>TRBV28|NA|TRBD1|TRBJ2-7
CTSVQGRPYEQYF
TGTACCAGCGTACAGGGGCGTCCCTACGAGCAGTACTTC
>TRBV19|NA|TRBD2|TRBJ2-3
CDTLGLAGVTDTQYF
TGTGACACCCTGGGACTAGCGGGGGTCACAGATACGCAGTATTTT
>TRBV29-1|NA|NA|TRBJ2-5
CSAPLLGREIQYF
TGCAGCGCACCTCTTCTTGGTAGGGAGATCCAGTACTTC
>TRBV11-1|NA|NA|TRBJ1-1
CANSLMSLNTEVFF
TGTGCCAACAGCCTAATGTCCCTGAACACTGAAGTTTTCTTC
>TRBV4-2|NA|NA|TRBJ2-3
CASSRVQERGTDTQYF
TGTGCCAGCAGCCGAGTCCAAGAGAGGGGCACAGATACGCAGTATTTT
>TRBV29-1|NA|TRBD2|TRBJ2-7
CIVASGSLCEQYF
TGCATCGTTGCTAGCGGGAGTCTCTGCGAGCAGTACTTC
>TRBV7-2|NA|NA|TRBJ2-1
CASSLVSSDEQFF
TGTGCCAGCAGCTTAGTTTCTAGCGATGAGCAGTTCTTC
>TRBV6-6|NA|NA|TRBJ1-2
CTSNSNYGYIF
TGTACCAGCAACAGCAACTATGGCTACATCTTC
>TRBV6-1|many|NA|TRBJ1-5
CASIEATGGFQPQHF
TGTGCCAGCATTGAGGCCACCGGAGGTTTCCAGCCCCAGCATTTT